This T cell receptor (beta chain) came from a study of blood T cell repertoires in COVID-19. Authors' methods: How many nucleated cells were present was estimated from reference gene primer amplification. The table came from immunoSEQ multiplex PCR; TCRdb's copy has only in-frame clones and leaves some out. V and J calls plus clone size are reproduced from that table; the DNA served to infer D and trimming. The sample records some 53,000 clones, nearly 90% being singletons. Germline V CDR1 and CDR2: SEHNR, FQNEAQ (reference sequence). The germline V and J ends were trimmed by 3 bases and 8 bases, with 13 bases remaining between them. CDR3 length: 13 residues.

The chain carries TRBV7-9 and TRBJ1-1; D is unresolved. The clonotype comes from a man in his sixties with active COVID-19. Sequenced input: peripheral blood. The CDR3 coding sequence is TGTGCCAGCAGCTTTTCGACTCTCCGGGAAGCTTTCTTT. Its translation: CASSFSTLREAFF.